The text below deals with one T cell receptor (beta chain). It has no known antigen specificity. It has no much larger one-base neighbor in the sample; base qualities were not kept. This sample was taken from a study of blood T cell repertoires in COVID-19 (dated by TCRdb to about 2020). Context from the whole study: Collaborator samples came from the United States, Italy and Spain and covered acute and convalescent phases of COVID-19. The prospective study material was composed of cDNA or gDNA derived from T cells, B-cell-depleted T cells, or PBMCs. Where available, HLA class I and class II types were obtained from metadata supplied by the sample provider rather than from assay-based typing. The sample metadata nearly always contained a de-identified subject ID, COVID-19 status, age in years and sex. Deeply sampled blood TCRbeta repertoires from subjects exposed to, actively infected with, or recovered from COVID-19 were included in the dataset. The repertoires were released in a freely available public database meant as a resource for research on the immune response to SARS-CoV-2. The samples were drawn from the first 160 participants of the ongoing ImmuneRACE study and from about 1,200 subjects provided by 6 global collaborators. General findings and caveats noted by the study authors: Clinical and demographic metadata were provided uncurated, with the amount varying by source and participant.

The immunoSEQ Assay, a bias-controlled multiplex PCR, was used to amplify TCRbeta CDR3 regions from genomic DNA. For the original study's pipeline: Nucleated cell counts per sample were estimated from amplification of reference gene primers within the assay. To quantify the absolute abundance of each unique TCRbeta CDR3 rearrangement, sequence reads were collapsed and filtered. Productive Simpson clonality was computed per sample as the square root of Simpson's diversity index over productive rearrangements. TCRdb obtained this table from immuneACCESS and retained in-frame rearrangements with V and J assigned. These tables miss some clones; where compared with another copy, unresolved V genes account for less than half of the shortfall, and the remainder is unexplained. The V and J calls and the clone size are those of that table, but D and trimming were determined from the DNA. In this sample the table shows about 80,000 clones, 65% to 85% of which occur a single time. The top ten clonotypes cover about 42% of the sample.

Collaborating institutions collected whole blood in K2EDTA tubes following their own protocols. For TCRbeta analysis, collaborators shipped samples as frozen whole blood, isolated PBMCs, or DNA extracted from either of those sample types. This clonotype was obtained from a man of 80 years or more with active or convalescent COVID-19. The sequenced material came from peripheral blood.

The encoded CDR3 is CASSQLLLAAPPRELFF. DNA sequence: TGTGCCAGCAGTCAACTCTTACTAGCGGCGCCCCCCCGGGAGCTGTTTTTT. The chain joins TRBV6-6 to TRBJ2-2; TRBD2 lines up with 8 middle nucleotides. V ends up 5 bases short and J 9 bases short, with an unmatched junction base count of 17. Spanning cysteine to phenylalanine, the CDR3 consists of 17 amino acids. Only the CDR3 region is kept as DNA, spanning 51 bases read in frame from base 1. CDR1 and CDR2 were assigned from the germline V gene (reference sequence) as MNHNY and SVGAGI.